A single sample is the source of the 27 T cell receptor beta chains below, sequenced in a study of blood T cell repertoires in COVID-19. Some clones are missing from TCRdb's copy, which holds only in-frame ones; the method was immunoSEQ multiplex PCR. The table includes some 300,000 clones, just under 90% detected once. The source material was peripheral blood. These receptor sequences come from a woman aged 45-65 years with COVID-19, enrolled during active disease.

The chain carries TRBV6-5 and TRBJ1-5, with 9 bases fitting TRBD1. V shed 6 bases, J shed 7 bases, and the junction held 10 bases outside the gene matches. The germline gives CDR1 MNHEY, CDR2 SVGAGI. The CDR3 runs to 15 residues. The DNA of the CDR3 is TGTGCCAGCAGCCGGGGACAGGGAAGTTGGCAGCCCCAGCATTTT. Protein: CASSRGQGSWQPQHF.

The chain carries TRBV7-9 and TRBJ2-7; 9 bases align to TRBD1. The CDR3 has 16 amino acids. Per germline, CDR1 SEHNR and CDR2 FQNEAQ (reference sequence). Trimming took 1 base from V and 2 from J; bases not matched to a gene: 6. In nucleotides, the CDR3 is TGTGCCAGCAGCTTAGACCCGGGACAGGGCACCTACGAGCAGTACTTC. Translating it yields CASSLDPGQGTYEQYF.

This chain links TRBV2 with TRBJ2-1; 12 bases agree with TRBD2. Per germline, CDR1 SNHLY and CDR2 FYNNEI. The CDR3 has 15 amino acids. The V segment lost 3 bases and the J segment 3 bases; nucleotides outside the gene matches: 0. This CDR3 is CASSEGLAGYNEQFF. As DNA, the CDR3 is TGTGCCAGCAGTGAGGGACTAGCGGGCTACAATGAGCAGTTCTTC.

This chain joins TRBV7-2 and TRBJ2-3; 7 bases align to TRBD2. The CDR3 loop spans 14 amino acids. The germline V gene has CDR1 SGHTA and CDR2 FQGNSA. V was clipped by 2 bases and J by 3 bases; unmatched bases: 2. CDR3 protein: CASSLLGGTDTQYF. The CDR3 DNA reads TGTGCCAGCAGCTTACTGGGAGGGACAGATACGCAGTATTTT.

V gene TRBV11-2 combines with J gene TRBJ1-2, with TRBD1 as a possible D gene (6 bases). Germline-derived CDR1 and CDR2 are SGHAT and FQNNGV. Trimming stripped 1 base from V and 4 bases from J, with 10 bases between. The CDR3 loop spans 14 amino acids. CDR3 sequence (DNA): TGTGCCAGCAGCTTAGGTGGCAGGGGCTATGGCTACACCTTC. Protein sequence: CASSLGGRGYGYTF.

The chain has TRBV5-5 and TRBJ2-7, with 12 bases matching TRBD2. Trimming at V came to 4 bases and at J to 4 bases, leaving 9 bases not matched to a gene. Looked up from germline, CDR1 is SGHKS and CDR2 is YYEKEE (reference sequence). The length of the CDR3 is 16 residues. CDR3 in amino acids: CASSLSGTSGPYEQYF. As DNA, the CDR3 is TGTGCCAGCAGCCTCTCAGGGACTAGCGGGCCATACGAGCAGTACTTC.

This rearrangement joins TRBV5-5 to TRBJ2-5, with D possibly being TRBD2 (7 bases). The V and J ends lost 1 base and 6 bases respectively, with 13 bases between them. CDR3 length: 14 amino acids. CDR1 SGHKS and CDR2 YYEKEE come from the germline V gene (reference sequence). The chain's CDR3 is CASSLSRGGKTQYF. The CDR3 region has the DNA TGTGCCAGCAGCTTGTCCAGGGGAGGGAAGACCCAGTACTTC.

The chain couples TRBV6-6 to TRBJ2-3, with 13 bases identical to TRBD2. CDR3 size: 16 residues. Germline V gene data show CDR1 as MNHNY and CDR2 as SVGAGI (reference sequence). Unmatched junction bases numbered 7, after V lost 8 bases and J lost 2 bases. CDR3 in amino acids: CASGTTSGRVTDTQYF. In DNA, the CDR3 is TGTGCCAGCGGAACTACTAGCGGGAGGGTCACAGATACGCAGTATTTT.

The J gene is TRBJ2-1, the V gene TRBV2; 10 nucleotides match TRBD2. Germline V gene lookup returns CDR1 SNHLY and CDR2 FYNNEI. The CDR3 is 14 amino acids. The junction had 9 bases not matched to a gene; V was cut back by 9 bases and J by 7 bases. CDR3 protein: CASLLAGLGNEQFF. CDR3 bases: TGTGCCAGTCTACTAGCGGGATTGGGGAATGAGCAGTTCTTC.

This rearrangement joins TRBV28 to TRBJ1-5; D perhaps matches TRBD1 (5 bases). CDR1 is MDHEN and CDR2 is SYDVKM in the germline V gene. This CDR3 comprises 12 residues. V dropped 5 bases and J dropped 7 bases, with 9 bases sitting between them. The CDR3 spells CASSTTEQPQHF. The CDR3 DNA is TGTGCCAGCAGTACGACAGAGCAGCCCCAGCATTTT.

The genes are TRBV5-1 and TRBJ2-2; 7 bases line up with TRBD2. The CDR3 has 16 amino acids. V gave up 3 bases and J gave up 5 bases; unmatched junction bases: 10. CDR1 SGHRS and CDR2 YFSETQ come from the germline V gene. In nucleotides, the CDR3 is TGCGCCAGCAGCTCGATCATAGCGGGCGAAACCGGGGAGCTGTTTTTT. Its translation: CASSSIIAGETGELFF.

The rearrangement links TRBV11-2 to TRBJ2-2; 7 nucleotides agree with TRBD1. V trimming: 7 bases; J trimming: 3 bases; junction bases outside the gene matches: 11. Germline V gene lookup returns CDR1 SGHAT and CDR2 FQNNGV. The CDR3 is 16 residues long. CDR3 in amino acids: CASNIRQGGDTGELFF. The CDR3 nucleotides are TGTGCCAGCAACATAAGACAGGGTGGTGACACCGGGGAGCTGTTTTTT.

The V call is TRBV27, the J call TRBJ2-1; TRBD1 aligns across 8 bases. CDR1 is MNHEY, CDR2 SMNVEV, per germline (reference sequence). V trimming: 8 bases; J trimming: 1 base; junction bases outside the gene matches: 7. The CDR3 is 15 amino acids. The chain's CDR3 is CASLGTGGSYNEQFF. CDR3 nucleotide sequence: TGTGCCAGCCTTGGAACAGGGGGATCCTACAATGAGCAGTTCTTC.

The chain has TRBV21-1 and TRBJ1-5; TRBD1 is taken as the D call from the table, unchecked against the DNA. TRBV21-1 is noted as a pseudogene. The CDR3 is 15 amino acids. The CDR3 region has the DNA TGTGCCAGCAGACAGGGCCTATATAGCAATCAGCCCCAGCATTTT. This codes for CASRQGLYSNQPQHF.

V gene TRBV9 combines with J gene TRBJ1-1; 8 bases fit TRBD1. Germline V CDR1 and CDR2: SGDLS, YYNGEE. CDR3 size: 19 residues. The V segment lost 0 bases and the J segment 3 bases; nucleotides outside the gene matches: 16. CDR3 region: CASSVGSPDRGIGYTEAFF. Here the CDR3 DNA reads TGTGCCAGCAGCGTAGGGTCCCCTGACAGGGGTATAGGGTACACTGAAGCTTTCTTT.

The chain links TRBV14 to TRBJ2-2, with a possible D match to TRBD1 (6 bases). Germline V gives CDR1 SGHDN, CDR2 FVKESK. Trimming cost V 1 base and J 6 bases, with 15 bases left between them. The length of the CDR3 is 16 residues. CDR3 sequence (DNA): TGTGCCAGCAGCCAAGGGACCTACAGGGATTCCGGGGAGCTGTTTTTT. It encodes CASSQGTYRDSGELFF.

The CDR3 DNA reads as TGTGCCAGCAGTCAAACTAGCGGGAGCTACGAGCAGTACTTC. This translates into CASSQTSGSYEQYF. The chain recombines TRBV6-6 with TRBJ2-7; 11 bases match TRBD2. The CDR3 extends over 14 amino acids. Germline assignment: CDR1 MNHNY and CDR2 SVGAGI (reference sequence). With 5 bases clipped from V and 3 bases from J, the junction kept 3 bases outside the gene matches.

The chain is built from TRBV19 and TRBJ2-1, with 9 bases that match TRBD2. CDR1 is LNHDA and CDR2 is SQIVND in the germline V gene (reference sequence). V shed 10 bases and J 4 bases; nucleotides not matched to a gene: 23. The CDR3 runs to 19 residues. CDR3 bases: TGTGCCACCATACCAGGGACTGGGCGCGGGGGGGCATCTTACAATGAGCAGTTCTTC. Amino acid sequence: CATIPGTGRGGASYNEQFF. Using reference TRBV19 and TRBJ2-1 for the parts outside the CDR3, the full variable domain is DGGITQSPKYLFRKEGQNVTLSCEQNLNHDAMYWYRQDPGQGLRLIYYSQIVNDFQKGDIAEGYSVSREKKESFPLTVTSAQKNPTAFYLCATIPGTGRGGASYNEQFFGPGTRLTVL.

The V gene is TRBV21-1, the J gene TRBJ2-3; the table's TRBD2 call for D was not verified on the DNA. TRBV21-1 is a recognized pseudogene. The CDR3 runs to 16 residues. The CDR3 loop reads CASSKTPSGNTDTQYF. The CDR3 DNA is TGTGCCAGCAGCAAAACCCCTAGCGGAAACACAGATACGCAGTATTTT.

The CDR3 sequence is CATSDWTGTGELFF. CDR3 nucleotide sequence: TGTGCCACCAGTGATTGGACAGGGACCGGGGAGCTGTTTTTT. V is TRBV24-1 and J is TRBJ2-2; 8 nucleotides align to TRBD1. CDR1 KGHDR and CDR2 SFDVKD come from the germline V gene. The ends lost 2 bases at V and 5 bases at J; junction bases unmatched: 0. This CDR3 comprises 14 residues.

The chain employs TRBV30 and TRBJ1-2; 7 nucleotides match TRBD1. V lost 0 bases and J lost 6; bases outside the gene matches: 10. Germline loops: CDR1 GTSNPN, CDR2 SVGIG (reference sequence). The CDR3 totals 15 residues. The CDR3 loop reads CAWSVLRTGEDGYTF. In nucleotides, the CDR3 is TGTGCCTGGAGTGTCCTTAGGACAGGCGAAGATGGCTACACCTTC.

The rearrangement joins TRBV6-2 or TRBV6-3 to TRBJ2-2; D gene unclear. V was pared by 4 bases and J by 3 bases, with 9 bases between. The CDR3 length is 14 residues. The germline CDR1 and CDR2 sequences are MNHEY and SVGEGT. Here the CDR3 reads CASSFYTYTGELFF. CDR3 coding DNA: TGTGCCAGCAGTTTCTATACGTACACCGGGGAGCTGTTTTTT.

The CDR3 reads CASSEQASTYEQYF. CDR3 sequence (DNA): TGCGCCAGCAGTGAGCAAGCGTCAACCTACGAGCAGTACTTC. The chain links TRBV10-2 to TRBJ2-7; D gene uncertain. This CDR3 spans 14 amino acids. The V end was cut by 2 bases, the J end by 2 bases, with 10 bases between. Germline V lookup: CDR1 WSHSY, CDR2 SAAADI.

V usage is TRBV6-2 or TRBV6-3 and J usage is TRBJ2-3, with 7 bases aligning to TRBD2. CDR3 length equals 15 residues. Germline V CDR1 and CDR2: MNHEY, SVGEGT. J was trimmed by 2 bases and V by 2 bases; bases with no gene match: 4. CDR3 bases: TGTGCCAGCAGTTACCTAGCGGAGTTCACAGATACGCAGTATTTT. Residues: CASSYLAEFTDTQYF.

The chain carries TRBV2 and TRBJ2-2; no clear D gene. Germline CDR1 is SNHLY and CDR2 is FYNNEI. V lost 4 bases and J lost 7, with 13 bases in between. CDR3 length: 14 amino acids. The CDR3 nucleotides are TGTGCCAGCAGTGTGACTTCAATAGGCGGGGAGCTGTTTTTT. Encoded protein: CASSVTSIGGELFF.

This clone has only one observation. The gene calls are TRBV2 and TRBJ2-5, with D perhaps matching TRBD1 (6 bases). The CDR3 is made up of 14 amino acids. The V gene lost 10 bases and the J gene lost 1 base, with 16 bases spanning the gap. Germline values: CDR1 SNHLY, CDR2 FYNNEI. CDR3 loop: CAISKSDSQETQYF. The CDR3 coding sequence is TGTGCCATATCGAAGTCGGACAGCCAAGAGACCCAGTACTTC.

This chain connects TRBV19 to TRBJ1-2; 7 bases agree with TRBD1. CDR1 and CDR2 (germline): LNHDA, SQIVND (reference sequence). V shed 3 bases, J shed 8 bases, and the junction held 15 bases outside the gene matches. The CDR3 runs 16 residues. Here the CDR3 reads CASSIWGTATERGYTF. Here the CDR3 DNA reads TGTGCCAGTAGTATCTGGGGGACAGCCACTGAAAGGGGCTACACCTTC. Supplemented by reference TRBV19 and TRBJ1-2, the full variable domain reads DGGITQSPKYLFRKEGQNVTLSCEQNLNHDAMYWYRQDPGQGLRLIYYSQIVNDFQKGDIAEGYSVSREKKESFPLTVTSAQKNPTAFYLCASSIWGTATERGYTFGSGTRLTVV.